This TCR beta chain was sequenced in a study of T cells in Graves' hyperthyroidism and ophthalmopathy. Researchers took RNA transcripts and amplified the TCR beta CDR3 regions from them. TCR CDR3 regions were first amplified by RT-PCR with HTBI primers. Using its own MiXCR run on the multiplex PCR reads, TCRdb lists one record per CDR3 protein. The sample has roughly 700,000 distinct CDR3 sequences, 11% to 15% seen once. V was cut by 3 bases and J by 1 base, with 11 bases left in between. Germline V CDR1 and CDR2: SGHVT, SQSDAQ. CDR3 length: 15 amino acids. In its sample, this clonotype was seen many times. Aged 18 to 65, the patients had hyperthyroidism that was newly diagnosed and had lasted under 2 months.

The clonotype was recovered from a woman aged 18-35 years with Graves' hyperthyroidism. The J gene is TRBJ2-3, the V gene TRBV7-4; possible D gene TRBD2, 6 bases. Sequencing was done on a sample of blood. CDR3 sequence: CASSFPGACTDTQYF. The CDR3 coding sequence is TGTGCCAGCAGCTTCCCGGGAGCTTGCACAGATACGCAGTATTTT. Complete variable domain (other parts from reference TRBV7-4 and TRBJ2-3): GAGVSQSPRYKVAKRGRDVALRCDSISGHVTLYWYRQTLGQGSEVLTYSQSDAQRDKSGRPSGRFSAERPERSVSTLKIQRTEQGDSAVYLCASSFPGACTDTQYFGPGTRLTVL.